The table lists the clone carrying this T cell receptor (beta chain) with many counts. Antigen unknown. The data were taken from a study of molecular identifiers for immune sequencing clone quantification. Findings and limits, study-wide: Under 1% of molecules in naive cells, but over 97% of effector molecules, belonged to clones above 20 RNA copies. Underestimation of highly expanded clone sizes could arise where identical TCR molecules share a barcode.

Libraries used about 19,000 to 1,000,000 sorted naive CD8 T cells and 10%, 30% or 50% RNA input. Naive CD8 T cells, phenotype CD8+CD4-CCR7+CD45RA+, were sorted. TCRdb re-analysed the PCR reads in MiXCR, keeping a single row per CDR3 protein. This repertoire shows over 550,000 distinct CDR3 sequences, less than 30% found once; its top ten account for 0.7% to 0.95%. Germline values: CDR1 SQVTM, CDR2 ANQGSEA. Trimming pared 5 bases from V and 0 bases from J, leaving 11 bases between. The CDR3 sequence is 14 residues long. The chain couples TRBV29-1 to TRBJ1-3; D possibly corresponds to TRBD1 (5 bases). The sample was naive CD8+ T cells from blood, with Jurkat cell RNA spiked in. Subset given: FACS-sorted CD8+CD4-CCR7+CD45RA+ naive T cells. This sequence was found in a human donor in good health. Some libraries in this study had Jurkat cell RNA spiked in. The CDR3 bases are TGCAGCGTTCGGGACGGTCGCTCTGGAAACACCATATATTTT. Its protein product is CSVRDGRSGNTIYF. The whole variable domain, remainder taken from reference TRBV29-1 and TRBJ1-3, is SAVISQKPSRDICQRGTSLTIQCQVDSQVTMMFWYRQQPGQSLTLIATANQGSEATYESGFVIDKFPISRPNLTFSTLTVSNMSPEDSSIYLCSVRDGRSGNTIYFGEGSWLTVV.